This passage covers 25 T cell receptor beta chains from one sample sequenced in a study of blood T cells in healthy people across ages. A sample-barcoded 5' primer and a J-beta primer mix were used in a second PCR of roughly 7 to 11 cycles. MiXCR, applied by TCRdb to the 5' RACE reads, yields one record per CDR3 protein. In the table there are around 1,900,000 distinct CDR3 sequences, around 40% of which are singletons. Sequenced sample: blood. The receptors originated from a human donor in good health.

V is TRBV6-1 and J is TRBJ1-1; D is unresolved. Per germline, CDR1 MNHNS and CDR2 SASEGT. This CDR3 is 13 amino acids long. V shed 7 bases and J shed 1 base, with 10 bases lying between them. The CDR3 DNA reads TGTGCCAGCATTTATACAGAGAACACTGAAGCTTTCTTT. Its translation: CASIYTENTEAFF.

The V and J genes are TRBV7-2 and TRBJ2-3; 9 positions agree with TRBD2. The CDR3 is made up of 12 amino acids. The V gene's germline CDR1 is SGHTA and CDR2 FQGNSA. Germline trimming cut 10 bases from V and 9 bases from J; bases unmatched to any gene: 8. In nucleotides, the CDR3 is TGTGCCACGGGACTAGCAGTGGACACGCAGTATTTT. Its protein is CATGLAVDTQYF.

This chain joins TRBV7-2 and TRBJ2-1, with D possibly being TRBD2 (5 bases). Per the germline V gene, CDR1 is SGHTA and CDR2 is FQGNSA. This CDR3 is 13 amino acids long. V was pared by 10 bases and J by 1 base, with 11 bases between. CDR3 sequence (DNA): TGTGCCATCACTAGAGGGTCCTACAATGAGCAGTTCTTC. Its translation is CAITRGSYNEQFF.

In this sample, this clonotype turned up a few times. The V and J genes are TRBV15 and TRBJ2-3; D is uncertain. Trimming left V 1 base short and J 0 bases short, with 5 bases between. This CDR3 region has 14 residues. The germline V gene has CDR1 LNHNV and CDR2 YYDKDF (reference sequence). CDR3 amino acids: CATSRGVSTDTQYF. Written as DNA, the CDR3 is TGTGCCACCAGCAGAGGCGTAAGCACAGATACGCAGTATTTT.

This clonotype was detected a few times. This chain uses TRBV9 with TRBJ1-2; D is uncertain. CDR3 length equals 16 residues. V lost 0 bases to trimming and J lost 1 base, with 13 bases between them. CDR1 is SGDLS and CDR2 is YYNGEE in the germline V gene. The CDR3: CASSVDAGSFNYGYTF. The DNA of the CDR3 is TGTGCCAGCAGCGTAGACGCAGGATCTTTTAACTATGGCTACACCTTC.

This chain uses TRBV9 with TRBJ2-3; D gene ambiguous. CDR1 is SGDLS, CDR2 YYNGEE, per germline. The CDR3 runs 14 residues. With 4 bases removed from V and 1 base from J, the gap between germline ends came to 10 bases. CDR3: CASSFDGRTDTQYF. The CDR3 DNA follows: TGTGCCAGCAGCTTCGACGGACGCACAGATACGCAGTATTTT.

The rearrangement links TRBV20-1 to TRBJ2-1, with D hard to call. Trimming took off 3 bases at V and 7 bases at J, with 13 bases between the two ends. The CDR3 runs 13 residues. The germline CDR1 and CDR2 sequences are DFQATT and SNEGSKA (reference sequence). Here the CDR3 reads CSARGWGSNEQFF. Here the CDR3 DNA reads TGCAGTGCTAGGGGTTGGGGATCGAATGAGCAGTTCTTC.

The chain employs TRBV20-1 and TRBJ2-1, with D possibly matching TRBD2 (5 bases). Germline lookup yields CDR1 DFQATT and CDR2 SNEGSKA (reference sequence). This CDR3 comprises 17 residues. V dropped 3 bases and J dropped 0 bases, with 18 bases sitting between them. Here the CDR3 reads CSASVLGRFSSYNEQFF. In DNA, the CDR3 is TGCAGTGCTAGCGTCCTAGGGAGATTTTCCTCCTACAATGAGCAGTTCTTC.

This clonotype was observed a handful of times. The chain joins TRBV20-1 to TRBJ2-1; a possible D gene is TRBD2 (5 bases). Germline CDR1 DFQATT, CDR2 SNEGSKA (reference sequence). The CDR3 is made up of 12 amino acids. Trimming removed 3 bases at V and 8 bases at J, with 11 bases between. As DNA, the CDR3 is TGCAGTGCTAGGGAGGACCAATATGAGCAGTTCTTC. It yields the protein CSAREDQYEQFF.

The genes are TRBV28 and TRBJ2-5, with no clear D. The CDR3 has 13 amino acids. CDR1 is MDHEN, CDR2 SYDVKM, per germline. The germline V and J ends were trimmed by 4 bases and 7 bases, with 13 bases remaining between them. In DNA form, the CDR3 reads TGTGCCAGCAGTTCCGGAACTCGAGGGACCCAGTACTTC. Residues: CASSSGTRGTQYF.

V and J are TRBV27 and TRBJ2-3, with 11 nucleotides matching TRBD1. Germline-derived CDR1 and CDR2 are MNHEY and SMNVEV (reference sequence). J gave up 4 bases and V 6 bases, and 12 bases lay outside the gene matches. CDR3 length: 17 amino acids. This CDR3 reads CASSTHIGQGAADTQYF. The DNA of the CDR3 is TGTGCCAGCAGCACACACATCGGACAGGGGGCCGCAGATACGCAGTATTTT.

This clonotype was counted between two and nine times. The V call is TRBV7-9, the J call TRBJ2-5; 9 bases line up with TRBD1. Germline trimming cut 5 bases from V and 13 bases from J; bases unmatched to any gene: 8. This CDR3 has 12 residues. Germline V gene lookup returns CDR1 SEHNR and CDR2 FQNEAQ (reference sequence). This CDR3 is CASSPQQGARYF. CDR3 bases: TGTGCCAGCAGCCCCCAACAGGGGGCAAGGTACTTC.

In this sample, this clonotype turned up a few times. The chain has TRBV5-1 and TRBJ1-4, with 8 bases aligning to TRBD1. The trim removed 4 bases at V and 0 bases at J, leaving 5 bases unmatched. CDR3 size: 16 residues. Looked up from germline, CDR1 is SGHRS and CDR2 is YFSETQ. The CDR3 bases are TGCGCCAGCAGCCGTACAGGGGGTACAACTAATGAAAAACTGTTTTTT. As protein: CASSRTGGTTNEKLFF.

This clonotype was recorded a few times. V is TRBV4-2 and J is TRBJ2-3, with 10 bases fitting TRBD2. The CDR3 consists of 21 residues. J gave up 4 bases and V 0 bases, and 19 bases lay outside the gene matches. Germline CDR1 LGHNA, CDR2 YNFKEQ. CDR3 DNA: TGTGCCAGCAGCCAAGATTTTCGGCCTAGCGGGGGTTCGGTACGGTCAGATACGCAGTATTTT. It translates to CASSQDFRPSGGSVRSDTQYF.

This chain links TRBV7-3 with TRBJ2-1; D gene ambiguous. V lost 4 bases, J lost 9 bases, and 13 bases lay in between. The CDR3 runs 13 residues. CDR1 SGHTA and CDR2 FQGTGA come from the germline V gene. As DNA, the CDR3 is TGTGCCAGCAGCTCCCCACCTGCGGCTGAGCAGTTCTTC. Amino acid sequence: CASSSPPAAEQFF.

The CDR3 spells CASSLEVPVSSEQYF. CDR3 nucleotides: TGTGCCAGCAGCTTAGAAGTCCCGGTCTCGTCCGAGCAGTACTTC. The chain has TRBV7-6 and TRBJ2-7; the D is unclear. V lost 1 base to trimming and J lost 6 bases, with 16 bases between them. CDR1 and CDR2 (germline): SGHVS, FNYEAQ. This CDR3 contains 15 residues.

This clonotype appeared a few times. The V gene is TRBV28, the J gene TRBJ2-1; possibly TRBD1 or TRBD2 for D (5 bases each). The CDR3 has 13 residues. The V gene's germline CDR1 is MDHEN and CDR2 SYDVKM. Trimming removed 2 bases at V and 13 bases at J, with 15 bases between. The CDR3: CASSLGGSETQFF. The DNA of the CDR3 is TGTGCCAGCAGTTTAGGGGGATCAGAGACCCAGTTCTTC.

The chain couples TRBV20-1 to TRBJ2-7, with TRBD2 matching over 10 bases. The CDR3 has 15 residues. J gave up 5 bases and V 5 bases, and 12 bases lay outside the gene matches. CDR1 DFQATT and CDR2 SNEGSKA come from the germline V gene (reference sequence). Here the CDR3 reads CSASRTSGGADEQYF. The CDR3, as DNA: TGCAGTGCTTCCAGGACGAGCGGGGGGGCCGACGAGCAGTACTTC.

This clonotype was counted only a few times. V usage is TRBV20-1 and J usage is TRBJ2-7, with 8 bases identical to TRBD1. In germline, CDR1 is DFQATT, CDR2 SNEGSKA (reference sequence). The CDR3 is 14 residues long. The V segment lost 4 bases and the J segment 1 base; nucleotides outside the gene matches: 6. The CDR3, as DNA: TGCAGTGCTAAAGGGACAGGCCTTTCCTACGAGCAGTACTTC. Its protein is CSAKGTGLSYEQYF.

The chain links TRBV7-6 to TRBJ2-1; no firm D call. V lost 1 base, J lost 5 bases, and 12 bases lay in between. The CDR3 sequence is 15 residues long. Germline V gene lookup returns CDR1 SGHVS and CDR2 FNYEAQ. In DNA form, the CDR3 reads TGTGCCAGCAGCTTAGGGGCAGCCTGGGACAATGAGCAGTTCTTC. Translated: CASSLGAAWDNEQFF.

The V call is TRBV7-2, the J call TRBJ2-4; 7 bases map to TRBD2. The J call is uncertain, as TRBJ2-7 better fits the DNA end. The length of the CDR3 is 15 residues. The germline V gene encodes CDR1 SGHTA and CDR2 FQGNSA. The CDR3 here is CASSTRLGGSYEQYF. Here the CDR3 DNA reads TGTGCCAGCAGCACAAGACTCGGGGGGTCCTACGAGCAGTACTTC.

CDR3 amino acids: CASSTRDRTSYGYTF. The CDR3 nucleotides are TGTGCCAGCAGTACCCGGGACCGCACGAGCTATGGCTACACCTTC. The chain carries TRBV6-4 and TRBJ1-2; TRBD1 is a possible D gene (5 bases). The length of the CDR3 is 15 residues. Trimming shortened V by 5 bases and J by 4 bases, and 17 bases separated the two germline ends. The germline V gene has CDR1 MRHNA and CDR2 SNTAGT.

There are a few counts of this clonotype. V gene TRBV20-1 combines with J gene TRBJ2-5; no definite D call. The germline CDR1 and CDR2 sequences are DFQATT and SNEGSKA (reference sequence). The CDR3 has 14 amino acids. This CDR3 is CSLPSWTVKETQYF. Here the CDR3 DNA reads TGCAGCCTACCCTCGTGGACCGTCAAAGAGACCCAGTACTTC.

This clonotype was counted only a few times. The CDR3 DNA is TGTGCCAGCAGTTTTTATGGGGGGGGGGCCAATGAGCAGTTCTTC. Translating gives CASSFYGGGANEQFF. V is TRBV12-3 or TRBV12-4 and J is TRBJ2-1; D is possibly TRBD2 (7 bases). The V end was cut by 3 bases, the J end by 6 bases, with 15 bases between. The CDR3 runs to 15 residues.

This clonotype was counted ten times or more. CDR3 region: CASSRDRNYEQYF. DNA of the CDR3: TGCGCCAGCAGCCGAGACAGAAACTACGAGCAGTACTTC. The rearrangement links TRBV5-1 to TRBJ2-7; maybe TRBD1 (5 bases). Looked up from germline, CDR1 is SGHRS and CDR2 is YFSETQ. V was cut by 4 bases and J by 3 bases, with 11 bases left in between. The CDR3 has 13 amino acids.